This T cell receptor beta chain emerged from a study of T cell changes during pregnancy in multiple sclerosis. Profiled with immunoSEQ multiplex PCR; TCRdb holds only in-frame clones, not every one. The sample shows 50,000 to 70,000 clones, 75% to 95% of them seen only once. The V gene's germline CDR1 is SGDLS and CDR2 YYNGEE. Trimming removed 0 bases from V and 7 bases from J, with 8 bases in between. This CDR3 has 13 residues. This TCR derives from a female donor with multiple sclerosis, enrolled in a pregnancy study. Here the sequenced sample was CD8+ T cells from peripheral blood mononuclear cells, taken before pregnancy. The rearrangement uses TRBV9 and TRBJ1-5; D is perhaps TRBD1 (5 bases). CDR3 nucleotides: TGTGCCAGCAGCGTAGCGGGGGGGCAGCCCCAGCATTTT. It translates to CASSVAGGQPQHF.